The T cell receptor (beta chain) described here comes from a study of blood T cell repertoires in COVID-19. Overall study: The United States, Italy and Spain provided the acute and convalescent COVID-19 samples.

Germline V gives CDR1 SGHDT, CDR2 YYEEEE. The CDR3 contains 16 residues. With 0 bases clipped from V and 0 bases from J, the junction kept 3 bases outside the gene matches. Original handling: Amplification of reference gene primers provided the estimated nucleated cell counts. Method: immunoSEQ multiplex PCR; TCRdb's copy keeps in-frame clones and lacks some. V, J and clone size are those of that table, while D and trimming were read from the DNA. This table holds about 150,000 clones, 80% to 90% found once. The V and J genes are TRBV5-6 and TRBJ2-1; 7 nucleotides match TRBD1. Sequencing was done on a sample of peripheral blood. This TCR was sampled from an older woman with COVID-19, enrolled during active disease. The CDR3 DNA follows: TGTGCCAGCAGCTTGGACAGGGGCTACTCCTACAATGAGCAGTTCTTC. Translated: CASSLDRGYSYNEQFF.